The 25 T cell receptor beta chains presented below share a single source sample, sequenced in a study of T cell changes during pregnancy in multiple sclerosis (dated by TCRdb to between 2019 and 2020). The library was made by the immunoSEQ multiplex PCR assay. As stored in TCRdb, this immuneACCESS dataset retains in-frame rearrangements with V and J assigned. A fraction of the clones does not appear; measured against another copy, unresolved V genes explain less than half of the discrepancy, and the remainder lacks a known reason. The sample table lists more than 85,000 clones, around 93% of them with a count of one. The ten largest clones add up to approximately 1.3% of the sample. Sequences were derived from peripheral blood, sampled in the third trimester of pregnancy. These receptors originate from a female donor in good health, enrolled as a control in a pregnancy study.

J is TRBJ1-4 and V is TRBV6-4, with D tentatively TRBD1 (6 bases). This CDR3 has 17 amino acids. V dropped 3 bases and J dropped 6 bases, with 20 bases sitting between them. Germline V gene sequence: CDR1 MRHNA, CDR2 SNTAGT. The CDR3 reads CASSEDSGEGLDEKLFF. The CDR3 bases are TGTGCCAGCAGTGAGGACAGCGGGGAGGGGTTGGATGAAAAACTGTTTTTT.

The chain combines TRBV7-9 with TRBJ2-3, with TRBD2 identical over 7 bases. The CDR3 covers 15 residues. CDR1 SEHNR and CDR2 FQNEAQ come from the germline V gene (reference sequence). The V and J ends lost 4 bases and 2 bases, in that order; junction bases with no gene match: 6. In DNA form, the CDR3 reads TGTGCCAGCAGCTCTGGGGGGGGGATCACAGATACGCAGTATTTT. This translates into CASSSGGGITDTQYF. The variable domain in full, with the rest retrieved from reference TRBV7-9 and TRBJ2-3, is DTGVSQNPRHKITKRGQNVTFRCDPISEHNRLYWYRQTLGQGPEFLTYFQNEAQLEKSRLLSDRFSAERPKGSFSTLEIQRTEQGDSAMYLCASSSGGGITDTQYFGPGTRLTVL.

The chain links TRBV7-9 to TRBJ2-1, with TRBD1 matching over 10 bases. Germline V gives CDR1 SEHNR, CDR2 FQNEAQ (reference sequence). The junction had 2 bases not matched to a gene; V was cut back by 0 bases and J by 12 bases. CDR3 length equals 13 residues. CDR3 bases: TGTGCCAGCAGCTTAGCGCGGACAGGGGGGCAGTTCTTC. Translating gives CASSLARTGGQFF.

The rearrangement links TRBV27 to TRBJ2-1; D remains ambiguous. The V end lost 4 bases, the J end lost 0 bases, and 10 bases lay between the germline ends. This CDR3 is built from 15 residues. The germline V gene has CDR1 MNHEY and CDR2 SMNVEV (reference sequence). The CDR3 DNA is TGTGCCAGCAGTTCGGGTCGGAGCTCCTACAATGAGCAGTTCTTC. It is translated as CASSSGRSSYNEQFF.

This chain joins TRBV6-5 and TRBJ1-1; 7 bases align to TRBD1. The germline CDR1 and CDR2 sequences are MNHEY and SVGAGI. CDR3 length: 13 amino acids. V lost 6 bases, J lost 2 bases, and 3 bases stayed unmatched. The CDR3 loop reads CASRQGLNTEAFF. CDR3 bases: TGTGCCAGCAGACAGGGGCTCAACACTGAAGCTTTCTTT.

The CDR3 loop is CASSIGLMGETQYF. The CDR3 region has the DNA TGCGCCAGCAGCATAGGACTGATGGGAGAGACCCAGTACTTC. V usage is TRBV5-1 and J usage is TRBJ2-5, with D tentatively TRBD2 (5 bases). This CDR3 spans 14 amino acids. The germline V and J ends were trimmed by 4 bases and 4 bases, with 14 bases remaining between them. CDR1 is SGHRS, CDR2 YFSETQ, per germline.

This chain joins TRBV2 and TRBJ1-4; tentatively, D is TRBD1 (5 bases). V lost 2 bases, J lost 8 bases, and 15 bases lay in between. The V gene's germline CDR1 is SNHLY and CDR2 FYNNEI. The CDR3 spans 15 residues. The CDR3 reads CASSEQGWNAEKLFF. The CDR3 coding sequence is TGTGCCAGCAGTGAACAGGGCTGGAATGCGGAAAAACTGTTTTTT.

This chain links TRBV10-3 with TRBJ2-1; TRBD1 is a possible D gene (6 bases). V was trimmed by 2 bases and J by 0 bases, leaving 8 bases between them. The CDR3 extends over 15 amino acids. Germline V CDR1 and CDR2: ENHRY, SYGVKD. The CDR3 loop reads CAISETGSSYNEQFF. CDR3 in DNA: TGTGCCATCAGTGAGACAGGGAGCTCCTACAATGAGCAGTTCTTC.

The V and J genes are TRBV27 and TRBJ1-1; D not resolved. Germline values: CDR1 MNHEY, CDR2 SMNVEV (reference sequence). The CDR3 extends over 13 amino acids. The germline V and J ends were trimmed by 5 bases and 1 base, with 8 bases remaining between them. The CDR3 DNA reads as TGTGCCAGCAGTGCCTATTCGAACACTGAAGCTTTCTTT. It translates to CASSAYSNTEAFF.

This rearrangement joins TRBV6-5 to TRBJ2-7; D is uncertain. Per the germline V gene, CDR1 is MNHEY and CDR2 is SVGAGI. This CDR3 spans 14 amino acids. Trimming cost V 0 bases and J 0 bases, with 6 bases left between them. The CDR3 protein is CASSYSGGSYEQYF. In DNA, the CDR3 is TGTGCCAGCAGTTACTCCGGCGGCTCCTACGAGCAGTACTTC.

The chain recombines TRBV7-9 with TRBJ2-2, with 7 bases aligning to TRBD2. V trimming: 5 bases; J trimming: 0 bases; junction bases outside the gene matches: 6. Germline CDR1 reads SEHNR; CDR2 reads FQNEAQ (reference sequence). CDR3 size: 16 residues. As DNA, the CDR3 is TGTGCCAGCAGCCTTGATCTAGCGGCGAACACCGGGGAGCTGTTTTTT. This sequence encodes CASSLDLAANTGELFF.

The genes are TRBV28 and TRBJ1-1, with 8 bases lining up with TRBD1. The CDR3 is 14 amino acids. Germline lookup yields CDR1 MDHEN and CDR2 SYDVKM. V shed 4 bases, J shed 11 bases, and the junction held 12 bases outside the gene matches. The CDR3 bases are TGTGCCAGCAGTTCCCGGACAGGGACACGAAGGGCTTTCTTT. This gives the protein CASSSRTGTRRAFF.

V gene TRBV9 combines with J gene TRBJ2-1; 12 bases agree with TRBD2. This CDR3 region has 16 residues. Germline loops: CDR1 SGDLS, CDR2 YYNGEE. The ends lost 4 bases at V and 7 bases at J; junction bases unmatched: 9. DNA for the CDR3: TGTGCCAGCAGCCTATCTCTAGCGGGAGGGAGGAATGAGCAGTTCTTC. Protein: CASSLSLAGGRNEQFF.

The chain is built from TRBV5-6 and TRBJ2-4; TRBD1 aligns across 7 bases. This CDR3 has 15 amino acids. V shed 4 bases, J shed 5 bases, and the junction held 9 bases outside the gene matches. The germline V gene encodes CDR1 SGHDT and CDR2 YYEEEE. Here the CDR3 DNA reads TGTGCCAGCAGCCTCCAAGACAGGGTTGAAAACATTCAGTACTTC. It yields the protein CASSLQDRVENIQYF.

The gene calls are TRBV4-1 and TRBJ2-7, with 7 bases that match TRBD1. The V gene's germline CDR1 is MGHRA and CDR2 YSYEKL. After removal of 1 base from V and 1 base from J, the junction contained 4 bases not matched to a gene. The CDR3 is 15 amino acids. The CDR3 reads CASSQAGTASYEQYF. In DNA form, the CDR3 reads TGCGCCAGCAGCCAAGCCGGGACAGCTTCCTACGAGCAGTACTTC.

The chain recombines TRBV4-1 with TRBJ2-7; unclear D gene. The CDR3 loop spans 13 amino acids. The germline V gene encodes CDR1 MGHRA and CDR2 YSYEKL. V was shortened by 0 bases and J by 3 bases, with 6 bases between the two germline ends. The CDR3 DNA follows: TGCGCCAGCAGCCAAGAGCAGTACTACGAGCAGTACTTC. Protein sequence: CASSQEQYYEQYF.

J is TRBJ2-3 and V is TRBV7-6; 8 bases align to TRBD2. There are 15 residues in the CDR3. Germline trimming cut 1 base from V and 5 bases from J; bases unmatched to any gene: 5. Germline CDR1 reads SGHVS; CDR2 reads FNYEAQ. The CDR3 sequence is CASSLEAGAGDTQYF. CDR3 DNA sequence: TGTGCCAGCAGCTTAGAAGCGGGAGCGGGAGATACGCAGTATTTT.

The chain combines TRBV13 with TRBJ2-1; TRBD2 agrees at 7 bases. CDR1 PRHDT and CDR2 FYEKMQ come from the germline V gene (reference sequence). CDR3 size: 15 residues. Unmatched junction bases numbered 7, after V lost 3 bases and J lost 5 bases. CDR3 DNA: TGTGCCAGCAGCTTGTCGGCTAGCGGAAACAATGAGCAGTTCTTC. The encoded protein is CASSLSASGNNEQFF.

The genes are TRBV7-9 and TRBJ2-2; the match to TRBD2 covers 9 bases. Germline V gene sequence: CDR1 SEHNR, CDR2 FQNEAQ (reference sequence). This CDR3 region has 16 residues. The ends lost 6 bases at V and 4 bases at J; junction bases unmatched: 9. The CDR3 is CASSQIAGVGTGELFF. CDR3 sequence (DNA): TGTGCCAGCAGTCAAATAGCGGGAGTGGGCACCGGGGAGCTGTTTTTT. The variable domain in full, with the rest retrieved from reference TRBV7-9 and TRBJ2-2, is DTGVSQNPRHKITKRGQNVTFRCDPISEHNRLYWYRQTLGQGPEFLTYFQNEAQLEKSRLLSDRFSAERPKGSFSTLEIQRTEQGDSAMYLCASSQIAGVGTGELFFGEGSRLTVL.

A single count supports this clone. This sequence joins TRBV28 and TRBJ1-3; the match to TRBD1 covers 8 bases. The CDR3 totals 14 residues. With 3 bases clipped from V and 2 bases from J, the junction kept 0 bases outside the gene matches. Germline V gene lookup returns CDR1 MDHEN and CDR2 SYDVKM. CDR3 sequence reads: CASSLTGAGNTIYF. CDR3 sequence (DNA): TGTGCCAGCAGTTTGACAGGGGCTGGAAACACCATATATTTT.

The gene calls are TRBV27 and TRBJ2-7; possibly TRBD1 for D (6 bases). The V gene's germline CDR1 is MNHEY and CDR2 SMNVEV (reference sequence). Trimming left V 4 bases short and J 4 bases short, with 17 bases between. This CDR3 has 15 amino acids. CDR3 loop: CASSSTGLGSYEQYF. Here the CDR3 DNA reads TGTGCCAGCAGTTCCACAGGGTTAGGGTCGTACGAGCAGTACTTC.

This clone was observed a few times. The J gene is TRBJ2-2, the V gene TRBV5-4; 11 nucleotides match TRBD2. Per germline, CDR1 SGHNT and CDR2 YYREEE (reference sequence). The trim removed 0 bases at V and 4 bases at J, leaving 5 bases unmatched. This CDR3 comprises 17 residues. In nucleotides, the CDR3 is TGTGCCAGCAGCTTGGCCGGAGGACTAGCGGGCACCGGGGAGCTGTTTTTT. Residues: CASSLAGGLAGTGELFF. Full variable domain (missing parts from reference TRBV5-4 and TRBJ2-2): ETGVTQSPTHLIKTRGQQVTLRCSSQSGHNTVSWYQQALGQGPQFIFQYYREEENGRGNFPPRFSGLQFPNYSSELNVNALELDDSALYLCASSLAGGLAGTGELFFGEGSRLTVL.

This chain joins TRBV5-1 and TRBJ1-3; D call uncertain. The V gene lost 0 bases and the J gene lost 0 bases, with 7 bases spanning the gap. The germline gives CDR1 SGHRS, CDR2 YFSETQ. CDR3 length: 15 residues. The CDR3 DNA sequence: TGCGCCAGCAGCTTGGGGTCGGTCTCTGGAAACACCATATATTTT. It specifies CASSLGSVSGNTIYF.

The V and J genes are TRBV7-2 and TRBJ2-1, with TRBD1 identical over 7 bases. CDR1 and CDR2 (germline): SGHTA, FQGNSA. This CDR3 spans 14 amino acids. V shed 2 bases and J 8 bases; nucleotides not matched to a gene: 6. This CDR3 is CASSLRTGRDEQFF. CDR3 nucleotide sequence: TGTGCCAGCAGCTTACGGACAGGTCGGGATGAGCAGTTCTTC. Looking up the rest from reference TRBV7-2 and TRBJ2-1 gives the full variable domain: GAGVSQSPSNKVTEKGKDVELRCDPISGHTALYWYRQSLGQGLEFLIYFQGNSAPDKSGLPSDRFSAERTGGSVSTLTIQRTQQEDSAVYLCASSLRTGRDEQFFGPGTRLTVL.

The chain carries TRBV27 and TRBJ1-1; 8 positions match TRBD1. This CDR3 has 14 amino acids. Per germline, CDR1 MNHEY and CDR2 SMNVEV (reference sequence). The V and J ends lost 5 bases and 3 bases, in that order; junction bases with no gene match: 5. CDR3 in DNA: TGTGCCAGCAGTGGGGACAGGAGATACACTGAAGCTTTCTTT. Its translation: CASSGDRRYTEAFF.